The T cell receptor (beta chain) under discussion was sequenced for a study of blood T cells in healthy people across ages (dated by TCRdb to between 2015 and 2016). Background for the entire study: Template switching captured roughly one uniquely barcoded TCR beta cDNA molecule per two T cells in model experiments. To avoid experimental bias, donors of different ages were randomly spread across the sequencing lanes. Four age groups were formed from the donors: young (average about 17 years), middle-aged (approximately 39), aged (around 62) and long-lived (roughly 81). For two donors (one aged 18 to 30 and one aged 80 or older), the study analyzed two additional independent replicas of 1 million unique cDNA reads from the same blood draw. To track age-related changes in TCR beta repertoire diversity, the study relied on deep sequencing normalized with unique cDNA molecular identifiers. The investigation overall reported the following: Observed TCR beta diversity per million T cells fell roughly linearly with age, and a significant reduction was already apparent by age roughly 41. Because the CMV infection status of the donors was unknown, age-related changes in expanded clonotypes may potentially have been confounded. Observed TCR beta diversity correlated strongly with the percentage of naive T cells measured by flow cytometry. The long-lived group showed more naive CD4+ T cells, fewer expanded clones and increased TCR diversity than the aged group, suggesting age selection. Because profiling used bulk unsorted PBMCs, naive and antigen-experienced compartments could not be compared conclusively. Estimates of total diversity from one million sequenced T cells were regarded as lower bounds and underestimates.

Systemically healthy Caucasian individuals from Russia, over 30 in total and aged about 6 to 100 years, were included as donors. Roughly 9 milliliters of peripheral blood were drawn from each donor into EDTA-treated Vacutainer tubes. Ficoll-Paque density-gradient centrifugation was used to isolate PBMCs, with at least 7 million per sample. Trizol reagent was used to extract total RNA from the PBMCs, yielding at least 5 micrograms per sample. Naive CD45RAhigh/CD27high T cell percentages were measured by flow cytometry on a PBMC aliquot from every donor. Library prep was done by 5' RACE. Sequencing took place on an Illumina HiSeq 2500. A second PCR of roughly 6 to 11 cycles was run with a J-beta primer mix and a sample-barcoded 5' primer. A unique molecular identifier was introduced onto each TCR beta cDNA molecule by a template-switch 5' adaptor carrying 12 random nucleotides. Each sample yielded at least 2.5 million CDR3-containing paired-end reads. All of the RNA was converted into first-strand cDNA using the Mint cDNA synthesis kit, with a TRBC-specific oligonucleotide serving as the primer. Following uracil-DNA glycosylase treatment, all cDNA underwent a first 18-cycle PCR with the universal primers M1SS and BC2_uni_R. On the study's bioinformatics: Normalization of each sample was performed by random selection of 1 million high-quality reads, each carrying a distinct molecular identifier. Instead of being binned into consensus sequences, reads that shared molecular identifiers were thrown out. MiTCR, run with a Q25 quality threshold and the strictest error-elimination algorithm, handled CDR3 identification, clonotype clustering and error correction. A nonparametric unseen species model with Euler transformation was used to estimate lower-bound total TCR beta diversity. TCRdb reworked the public reads: Q25 trimming with fastp, MiXCR clone assembly, productive beta chains retained. Each entry is one CDR3 protein sequence, shown with its most common DNA and genes. The authors' filters were not applied to this entry. The sample table holds 1.5 million to 2 million distinct CDR3 sequences, of which just under 50% were seen once. The top ten hold approximately 2.1% of the sample.

A remark on this clonotype: Its recognized antigen is unknown. Base qualities were left out, and no much larger clone turns up one base away.

V has 1 base trimmed and J has 9 bases trimmed; junction bases matching no gene number 10. The CDR3 numbers 16 residues from cysteine through phenylalanine. Kept here is only the CDR3 DNA, which spans 48 bases and is read in frame from base 1. Per the germline V gene, SGHVS is the CDR1 and FQNEAQ is the CDR2. The rearranged chain carries TRBV7-8 and TRBJ2-1; TRBD2 aligns with 9 central bases. The receptor was isolated from a woman in her thirties or forties in good health. Specimen: blood. At the DNA level, the sequence is TGTGCCAGCAGCTTAGTATTCGGCGGGGGGGCAGCTGAGCAGTTCTTC. The encoded protein is CASSLVFGGGAAEQFF.